The text below deals with one T cell receptor beta chain. Its target is unknown. Germline-derived CDR1 and CDR2 are MNHEY and SVGAGI. The CDR3 length is 13 residues. Trimming shortened V by 7 bases and J by 1 base, and 10 bases separated the two germline ends. The data were taken from a study of blood T cells in healthy people across ages. Study as a whole: There was about one barcoded beta molecule captured by template switching per two T cells. The study, taken as a whole, reports: Using unsorted PBMCs precluded a conclusive naive versus antigen-experienced comparison.

Sample-barcoded 5' priming and a J-beta primer mix drove a second PCR of about 6 to 12 cycles. Researchers report that a template-switch adaptor with 12 random nucleotides tagged each cDNA molecule. TCRdb recomputed calls from the 5' RACE reads with MiXCR, one row per CDR3 protein. This table has some 1.6 million distinct CDR3 sequences, approximately 32% appearing once. This sequence joins TRBV6-5 and TRBJ1-2; D is undetermined. The TCR sequence derives from a woman under 40 in good health. Specimen: blood. The CDR3 DNA sequence: TGTGCCAGCACCTCAACAGATAACTATGGCTACACCTTC. Protein: CASTSTDNYGYTF.